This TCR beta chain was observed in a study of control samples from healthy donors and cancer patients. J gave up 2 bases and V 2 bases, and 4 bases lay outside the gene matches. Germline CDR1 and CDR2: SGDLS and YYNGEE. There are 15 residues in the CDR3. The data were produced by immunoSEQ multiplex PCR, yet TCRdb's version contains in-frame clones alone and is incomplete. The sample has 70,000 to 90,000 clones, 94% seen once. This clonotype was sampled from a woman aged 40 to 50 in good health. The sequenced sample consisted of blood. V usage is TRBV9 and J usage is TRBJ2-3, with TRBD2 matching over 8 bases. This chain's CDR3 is CASSVGAGATDTQYF. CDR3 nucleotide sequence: TGTGCCAGCAGCGTTGGAGCGGGGGCCACAGATACGCAGTATTTT.